What follows is one TCR beta chain and its context. TCRdb re-called the PCR reads with MiXCR, one entry per CDR3 protein. This sample has under 20,000 distinct CDR3 sequences, with roughly half found just once. The sample belongs to a study of CD4 and CD8 cells across lung adenocarcinoma regions. The patients had localized lung adenocarcinoma, a non-small cell subtype. The CDR3 runs to 13 residues. Trimming removed 5 bases from V and 5 bases from J; junction bases left unmatched: 4. CDR1 and CDR2 from the germline V gene are SGHTA and FQGNSA. This receptor was taken from a female donor with lung adenocarcinoma. The CD4 and CD8 labels of this study may be unreliable. The sample consisted of CD8+ T cells from the center of a lung tumor. The J gene is TRBJ1-1, the V gene TRBV7-2; 8 nucleotides match TRBD1. The CDR3 spells CASSNYRGTEAFF. In DNA form, the CDR3 reads TGTGCCAGCAGCAACTACAGGGGGACTGAAGCTTTCTTT.